This TCR beta chain was obtained from a study of control samples from healthy donors and cancer patients. The V and J ends lost 5 bases and 3 bases respectively, with 4 bases between them. Germline V gene lookup returns CDR1 DFQATT and CDR2 SNEGSKA (reference sequence). The CDR3 has 11 residues. Clones were sequenced by immunoSEQ multiplex PCR, and TCRdb holds only the in-frame ones, with some missing. The sample shows approximately 170,000 clones, approximately 94% of them seen only once. The chain carries TRBV20-1 and TRBJ1-4; D not certain. This receptor was identified in a man under 40 in good health. Sequencing was performed on blood. DNA of the CDR3: TGCAGTGCTCCGTCTAATGAAAAACTGTTTTTT. It yields the protein CSAPSNEKLFF.